Given below is one T cell receptor (beta chain) in context. What it binds is not known. The data originate from a study of cytomegalovirus exposure and HLA in healthy donors. This CDR3 comprises 15 residues. The germline V gene has CDR1 GTSNPN and CDR2 SVGIG (reference sequence). Trimming cost V 1 base and J 1 base, with 14 bases left between them. PCR involved 60 Vbeta and 13 Jbeta primers. Some clones are missing from TCRdb's copy, which holds only in-frame ones; the method was immunoSEQ multiplex PCR. This sample yields 100,000 to 150,000 clones, of which 80% are seen a single time; 1% belongs to the top ten. Whole-study results and caveats: A cluster of highly shared sequence variants was likely a sequencing artifact. The productive fraction for most TCR beta V segments was about 90% or about 30% in an earlier analysis. The study found most TCR sequences rare, yet found some public TCRs in many donors.

The sequenced sample was PBMCs. The source is a man in his forties or fifties in good health and CMV-seronegative. The genes are TRBV30 and TRBJ2-7; D possibly corresponds to TRBD1 (5 bases). The CDR3 loop reads CAWSESQGLSYEQYF. The CDR3 DNA reads as TGTGCCTGGAGTGAGAGTCAGGGCCTTTCCTACGAGCAGTACTTC.